A single sample gave rise to the 17 T cell receptor beta chains below, sequenced in a study of CXCR3-negative and CXCR3-positive naive CD8 T cells. The libraries of TRB cDNA were prepared using 5' RACE with UMI labels. For each CDR3 protein, TCRdb gives one entry from its re-call of the 5' RACE reads, without DNA. Its clone listing holds about 56,000 distinct CDR3 sequences. The sequenced sample was memory CD8+ T cells from blood. Receptors were obtained from a human donor in good health. Some clones in this sample may be carry-over from other donors' samples.

The chain couples TRBV29-1 to TRBJ2-1; TCRdb's D call of TRBD1 is untestable without DNA. Germline V gene sequence: CDR1 SQVTM, CDR2 ANQGSEA. This CDR3 has 15 amino acids. CDR3 loop: CSVMGQPNRRNEQFF.

The chain recombines TRBV7-3 with TRBJ2-3; there is no DNA to check the TCRdb D call of TRBD2. The germline V gene encodes CDR1 SGHTA and CDR2 FQGTGA. This CDR3 has 15 residues. The CDR3 is CASSYSGASTDTQYF.

J is TRBJ1-1 and V is TRBV29-1. The CDR3 loop spans 14 amino acids. Germline CDR1 SQVTM, CDR2 ANQGSEA. CDR3 in amino acids: CSVVQGPLNTEAFF.

The gene calls are TRBV20-1 and TRBJ1-3; TCRdb reports TRBD1, a call that lacks DNA to check it against. The germline gives CDR1 DFQATT, CDR2 SNEGSKA (reference sequence). The CDR3 totals 18 residues. CDR3 loop: CSARDLGIMTGDGNTIYF.

The chain employs TRBV20-1 and TRBJ2-7; TCRdb's assignment of TRBD2 cannot be checked, as there is no DNA. Per the germline V gene, CDR1 is DFQATT and CDR2 is SNEGSKA (reference sequence). The CDR3 contains 15 residues. CDR3: CSALGDLSGTYEQYF.

The chain recombines TRBV6-4 with TRBJ2-1; TCRdb returns TRBD1, unconfirmable since there is no DNA. This CDR3 comprises 15 residues. CDR1 is MRHNA and CDR2 is SNTAGT in the germline V gene. The CDR3 spells CASSHGTNTGNEQFF.

The rearrangement links TRBV6-1 to TRBJ2-7; without DNA, the TCRdb call of TRBD1 cannot be checked. The CDR3 sequence is 14 residues long. CDR1 and CDR2 (germline): MNHNS, SASEGT. CDR3 sequence reads: CASSELQGNYEQYF.

This rearrangement joins TRBV6-2 or TRBV6-3 to TRBJ2-3; TCRdb calls TRBD2, which cannot be checked without DNA. The CDR3 spans 15 residues. Germline V gene sequence: CDR1 MNHEY, CDR2 SVGEGT. The CDR3 loop reads CASITGTSGADTQYF.

This sequence joins TRBV7-3 and TRBJ1-1; checking the TCRdb D call of TRBD1 is not possible without DNA. Germline V CDR1 and CDR2: SGHTA, FQGTGA. This CDR3 comprises 16 residues. The CDR3 loop is CASSLDRITGDTEAFF.

The chain combines TRBV7-2 with TRBJ2-1; TCRdb's D gene call, TRBD1, goes unchecked for lack of DNA. The CDR3 is 13 residues long. Germline CDR1 SGHTA, CDR2 FQGNSA. CDR3 amino acids: CASSITGNNEQFF.

The chain employs TRBV6-5 and TRBJ2-7; TCRdb lists TRBD1, though no DNA is available to test this call. The CDR3 is 15 residues long. Per germline, CDR1 MNHEY and CDR2 SVGAGI. CDR3 sequence: CASSFQGSGSYEQYF.

The genes are TRBV20-1 and TRBJ2-3; TCRdb picks TRBD2, but there is no DNA to check that call. CDR1 is DFQATT and CDR2 is SNEGSKA in the germline V gene (reference sequence). CDR3 size: 15 residues. CDR3 sequence: CSETHGTSGSTAQYF.

V gene TRBV28 combines with J gene TRBJ2-7. This CDR3 region has 14 residues. CDR1 is MDHEN, CDR2 SYDVKM, per germline. The CDR3 loop is CASRSHKSAYEQYF.

The V and J genes are TRBV10-2 and TRBJ2-3; TCRdb calls TRBD1, which cannot be checked without DNA. The germline CDR1 and CDR2 sequences are WSHSY and SAAADI. This CDR3 contains 14 residues. CDR3 amino acids: CAATGTGTPDTQYF.

The chain has TRBV28 and TRBJ1-2; without DNA, the TCRdb call of TRBD1 cannot be checked. Germline V gene lookup returns CDR1 MDHEN and CDR2 SYDVKM. CDR3 length: 16 amino acids. This chain's CDR3 is CASSLLGQGRVFGYTF.

The chain employs TRBV29-1 and TRBJ2-7; TCRdb names TRBD1, which stays unverified in the absence of DNA. This CDR3 is 15 amino acids long. Germline V gene lookup returns CDR1 SQVTM and CDR2 ANQGSEA. CDR3 protein: CSVPPPWQGAYEQYF.

V and J are TRBV29-1 and TRBJ2-7. Germline loops: CDR1 SQVTM, CDR2 ANQGSEA. The CDR3 spans 11 residues. CDR3 residues: CSVEDTYEQYF.